Following are 9 T cell receptor beta chains from one sample sequenced in a study of human T cells and chemical hapten exposure. TCRdb reanalysed the RACE reads using MiXCR and keeps one entry per CDR3 protein. The profile shows more than 70,000 distinct CDR3 sequences, approximately 9% of them singletons. The time point: pre-sensitization, week 0. Treatment reported: therapeutic diphenylcyclopropenone sensitization with weekly scalp DPC. The sample here was whole blood, taken in connection with sensitization to the hapten diphenylcyclopropenone (DPC). Receptor source: a middle-aged man with alopecia areata. Some clones in this sample may be carry-over from other donors' samples.

In this sample, this clonotype turned up a few times. This chain joins TRBV9 and TRBJ2-3; D call uncertain. CDR3 length equals 13 residues. Germline loops: CDR1 SGDLS, CDR2 YYNGEE. With 2 bases removed from V and 6 bases from J, the gap between germline ends came to 10 bases. The CDR3 here is CASSVYGADTQYF. The CDR3 nucleotides read TGTGCCAGCAGCGTTTATGGAGCCGATACGCAGTATTTT.

The chain employs TRBV7-2 and TRBJ1-1; TRBD1 might be the D (5 bases). The germline CDR1 and CDR2 sequences are SGHTA and FQGNSA. Between the trimmed V and J ends, which lost 1 base and 0 bases, there was a span of 12 bases. This CDR3 contains 16 residues. In nucleotides, the CDR3 is TGTGCCAGCAGCTTAGTGGTCGGCAGGGTGAACACTGAAGCTTTCTTT. Its translation is CASSLVVGRVNTEAFF.

This clonotype was seen only a few times. J is TRBJ1-6 and V is TRBV27; tentative D call: TRBD1 (5 bases). The CDR3 runs to 15 residues. V gave up 2 bases and J gave up 6 bases, with 11 bases separating them. Germline CDR1 and CDR2: MNHEY and SMNVEV (reference sequence). The CDR3 sequence is CASSLEGTVNSPLHF. For the CDR3, the DNA is TGTGCCAGCAGTTTAGAGGGGACGGTTAATTCACCCCTCCACTTT.

This clonotype came up many times. V usage is TRBV6-5 and J usage is TRBJ1-4; a weak D match, TRBD1 (5 bases). CDR3 length equals 14 residues. Trimming removed 6 bases at V and 4 bases at J, with 12 bases between. Germline V CDR1 and CDR2: MNHEY, SVGAGI. Here the CDR3 reads CASRQTAFNEKLFF. The CDR3, as DNA: TGTGCCAGCAGACAGACAGCGTTTAATGAAAAACTGTTTTTT.

CDR3 DNA sequence: TGCAGTGCTAGAGATCGGCTCTACGTGAATGAGCAGTTCTTC. Amino acids: CSARDRLYVNEQFF. This chain uses TRBV20-1 with TRBJ2-1; D not certain. The ends were cut back, 0 bases at V and 7 bases at J, with 13 bases in the middle. Looked up from germline, CDR1 is DFQATT and CDR2 is SNEGSKA (reference sequence). This CDR3 is 14 amino acids long.

The V and J genes are TRBV6-2 or TRBV6-3 and TRBJ2-3, with 9 nucleotides matching TRBD1. This CDR3 has 15 amino acids. Germline V lookup: CDR1 MNHEY, CDR2 SVGEGT. Germline trimming cut 4 bases from V and 3 bases from J; bases unmatched to any gene: 5. The CDR3 loop is CASSWTGAGTDTQYF. Written as DNA, the CDR3 is TGTGCCAGCAGTTGGACAGGGGCGGGTACAGATACGCAGTATTTT.

V gene TRBV4-2 combines with J gene TRBJ2-1, with 13 bases identical to TRBD2. V gave up 4 bases and J gave up 6 bases; unmatched junction bases: 3. Germline CDR1 and CDR2: LGHNA and YNFKEQ. This CDR3 spans 15 amino acids. The CDR3 region is CASSPGTSGANEQFF. CDR3 coding DNA: TGTGCCAGCAGCCCAGGGACTAGCGGGGCCAATGAGCAGTTCTTC.

This clonotype was recorded many times. This chain joins TRBV6-5 and TRBJ2-3, with unresolved D. V was shortened by 6 bases and J by 1 base, with 17 bases between the two germline ends. CDR1 and CDR2 (germline): MNHEY, SVGAGI. The CDR3 extends over 16 amino acids. CDR3 residues: CASSQSGVFGTDTQYF. The CDR3 DNA follows: TGTGCCAGCAGCCAAAGTGGAGTTTTCGGCACAGATACGCAGTATTTT.

This clonotype occurred a few times. The chain employs TRBV4-1 and TRBJ2-3, with D hard to call. The CDR3 sequence is 14 residues long. Germline V gives CDR1 MGHRA, CDR2 YSYEKL. Trimming shortened V by 0 bases and J by 3 bases, and 7 bases separated the two germline ends. Here the CDR3 DNA reads TGCGCCAGCAGCCAAGAAGGGCTTACAGATACGCAGTATTTT. Amino acid sequence: CASSQEGLTDTQYF.